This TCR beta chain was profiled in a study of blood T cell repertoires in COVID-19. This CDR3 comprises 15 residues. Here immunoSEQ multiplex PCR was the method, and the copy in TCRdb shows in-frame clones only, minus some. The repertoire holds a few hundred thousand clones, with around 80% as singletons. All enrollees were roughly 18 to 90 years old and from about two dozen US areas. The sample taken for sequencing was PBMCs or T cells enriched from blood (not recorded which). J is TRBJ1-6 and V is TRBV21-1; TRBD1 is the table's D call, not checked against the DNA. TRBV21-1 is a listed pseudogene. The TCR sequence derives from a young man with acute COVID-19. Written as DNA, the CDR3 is TGTGCCAGGGAACCCGGACAGGGAAATAATTCACCCCTCCACTTT. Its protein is CAREPGQGNNSPLHF.